Sequencing of this TCR beta chain was carried out in a study of shared clonotypes between healthy human individuals. Study-wide results and limits: Generation probability values for non-shared clonotypes were lower than those for clonotypes shared by all four donors.

An assay was performed, and its level was deep. Here immunoSEQ multiplex PCR was the method, and the copy in TCRdb shows in-frame clones only, minus some. This sample has approximately 330,000 clones, with more than 60% found just once. Germline V gene lookup returns CDR1 LGHNA and CDR2 YSLEER. The CDR3 is 18 amino acids. Unmatched junction bases numbered 9, after V lost 1 base and J lost 0 bases. A CD45RA-negative memory subset and a CD45RA+ naive subset were separated from the CD4+ cells. In regard to this clone: Its antigen is undetermined.

Specimen: memory CD4+ T cells sorted from blood. Indicated subset: CD45RA-negative fraction. The clonotype originates from a man aged 25-40 years in good health. The chain joins TRBV4-3 to TRBJ1-3; 7 bases align to TRBD1. The CDR3 spells CASSQVSGDSNSGNTIYF. The DNA for the CDR3 is TGCGCCAGCAGCCAAGTCTCAGGGGACAGCAACTCTGGAAACACCATATATTTT.